This T cell receptor beta chain was identified during a study of blood T cell repertoires in COVID-19. The table came from immunoSEQ multiplex PCR; TCRdb's copy has only in-frame clones and leaves some out. The repertoire holds about 180,000 clones, with around 85% as singletons. V gave up 5 bases and J gave up 4 bases, with 14 bases separating them. The CDR3 extends over 14 amino acids. Germline assignment: CDR1 SGHAT and CDR2 FQNNGV. The receptor was derived from a man in his sixties with acute or convalescent COVID-19. This chain joins TRBV11-2 and TRBJ2-5, with D possibly matching TRBD2 (6 bases). Source material: peripheral blood. The CDR3 protein is CASSGTGRGETQYF. CDR3 DNA: TGTGCCAGCAGCGGAACCGGGAGAGGAGAGACCCAGTACTTC.